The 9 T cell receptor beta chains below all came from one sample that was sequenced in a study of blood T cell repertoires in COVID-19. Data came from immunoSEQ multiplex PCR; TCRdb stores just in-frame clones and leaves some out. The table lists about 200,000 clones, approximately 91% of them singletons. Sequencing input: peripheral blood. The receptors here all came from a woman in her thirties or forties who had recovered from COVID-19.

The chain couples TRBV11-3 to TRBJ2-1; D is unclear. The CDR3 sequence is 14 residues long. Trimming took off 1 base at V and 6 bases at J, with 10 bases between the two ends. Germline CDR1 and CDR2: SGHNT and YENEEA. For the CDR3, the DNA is TGTGCCAGCAGCTTAGGTATCGGTAGCAATGAGCAGTTCTTC. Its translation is CASSLGIGSNEQFF.

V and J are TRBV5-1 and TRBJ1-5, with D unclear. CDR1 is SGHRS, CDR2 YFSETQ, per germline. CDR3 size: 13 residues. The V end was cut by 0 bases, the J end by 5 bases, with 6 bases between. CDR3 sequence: CASSLGTDQPQHF. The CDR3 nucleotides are TGCGCCAGCAGCTTGGGTACGGATCAGCCCCAGCATTTT.

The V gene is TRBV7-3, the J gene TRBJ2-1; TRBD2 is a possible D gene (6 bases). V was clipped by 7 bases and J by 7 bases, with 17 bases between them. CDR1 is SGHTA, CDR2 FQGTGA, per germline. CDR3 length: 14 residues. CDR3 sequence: CASKQGASANEQFF. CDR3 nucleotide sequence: TGTGCCAGCAAACAAGGTGCTAGCGCAAATGAGCAGTTCTTC.

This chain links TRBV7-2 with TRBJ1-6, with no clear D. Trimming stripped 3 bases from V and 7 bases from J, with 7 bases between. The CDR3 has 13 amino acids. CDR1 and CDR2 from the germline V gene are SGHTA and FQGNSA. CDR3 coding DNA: TGTGCCAGCAGCTTGCACTTCAATTCACCCCTCCACTTT. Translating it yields CASSLHFNSPLHF.

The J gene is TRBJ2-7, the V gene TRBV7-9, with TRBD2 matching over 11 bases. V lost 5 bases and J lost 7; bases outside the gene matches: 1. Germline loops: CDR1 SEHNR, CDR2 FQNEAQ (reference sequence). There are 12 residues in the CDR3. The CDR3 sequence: CASSRTSGEQYF. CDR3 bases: TGTGCCAGCAGCCGGACTAGCGGGGAGCAGTACTTC.

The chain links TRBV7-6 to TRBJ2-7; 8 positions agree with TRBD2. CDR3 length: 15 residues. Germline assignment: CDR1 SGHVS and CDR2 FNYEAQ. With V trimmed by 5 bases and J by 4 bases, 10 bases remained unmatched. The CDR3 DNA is TGTGCCAGCAGCCCTAAAAGCGGGAGTCAATACGAGCAGTACTTC. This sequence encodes CASSPKSGSQYEQYF.

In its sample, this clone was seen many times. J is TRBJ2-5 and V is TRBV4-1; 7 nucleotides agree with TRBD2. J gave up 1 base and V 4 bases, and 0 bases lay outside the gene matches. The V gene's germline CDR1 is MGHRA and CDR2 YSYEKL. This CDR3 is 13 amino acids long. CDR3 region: CASSRGGQETQYF. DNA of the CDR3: TGCGCCAGCAGCCGGGGGGGCCAAGAGACCCAGTACTTC.

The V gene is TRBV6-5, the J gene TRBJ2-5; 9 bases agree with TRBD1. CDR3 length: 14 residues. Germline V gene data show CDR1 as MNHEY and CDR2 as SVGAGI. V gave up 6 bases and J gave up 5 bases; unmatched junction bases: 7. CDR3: CASSFTGGDETQYF. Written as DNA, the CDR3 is TGTGCCAGCAGCTTCACAGGGGGCGACGAGACCCAGTACTTC.

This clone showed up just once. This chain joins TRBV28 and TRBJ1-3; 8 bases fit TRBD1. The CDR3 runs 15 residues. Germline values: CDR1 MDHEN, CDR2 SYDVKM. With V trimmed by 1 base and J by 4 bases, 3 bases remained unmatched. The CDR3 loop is CASSLSGGVGNTIYF. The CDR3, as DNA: TGTGCCAGCAGTTTATCAGGGGGCGTCGGAAACACCATATATTTT.